What follows describes a single T cell receptor beta chain. Its cognate antigen is unknown. The protocol was immunoSEQ multiplex PCR, while the TCRdb copy is restricted to in-frame clones and leaves out a portion. This table holds tens of thousands of clones, 70% to 90% found once. This record belongs to a study of OX40 agonist ivuxolimab in advanced cancers. Study-level findings and limits: Within 6 weeks, CD4+ and CD8+ blood T cells expanded clonally at 0.1 to 3.0 mg/kg.

The receptor was isolated from an adult with an advanced solid tumor such as melanoma, head and neck, liver or kidney cancer. Source: CD4+ or CD8+ T cells sorted from blood, taken in a trial of the OX40 agonist ivuxolimab.

CDR3 loop: CASSPRQFSTDTQYF. The CDR3, as DNA: TGTGCCAGCTCACCACGACAATTTAGCACAGATACGCAGTATTTT. The chain links TRBV18 to TRBJ2-3; D is uncertain. V was shortened by 1 base and J by 0 bases, with 8 bases between the two germline ends. Germline values: CDR1 KGHSH, CDR2 LQKENI. CDR3 size: 15 residues.